This T cell receptor (beta chain) was retrieved from a study of blood T cell repertoires in COVID-19. In the study overall: PBMCs, B-cell-depleted T cells, or T cells provided the cDNA or gDNA that made up the material.

Data came from immunoSEQ multiplex PCR; TCRdb stores just in-frame clones and leaves some out. This table has under 250,000 clones, over 75% appearing once. CDR3 length: 16 amino acids. After removal of 1 base from V and 2 bases from J, the junction contained 6 bases not matched to a gene. Per the germline V gene, CDR1 is SEHNR and CDR2 is FQNEAQ (reference sequence). Participant age was roughly 18 to 100 years, and participants resided in about two dozen US areas. Participants' reported clinical history set cohort assignment. The source material was PBMCs or T cells enriched from blood (not recorded which). The TCR was taken from a woman aged 55 to 70 who had recovered from COVID-19. The chain links TRBV7-9 to TRBJ1-2, with TRBD1 matching over 8 bases. This chain's CDR3 is CASSLGGGDRNYGYTF. The CDR3 bases are TGTGCCAGCAGCTTAGGAGGCGGGGACAGGAACTATGGCTACACCTTC.